Sequencing of this T cell receptor beta chain was carried out in a study of blood T cell repertoires in COVID-19 (dated by TCRdb to 2019 to 2021). The study in broad terms: Samples covering the acute and convalescent phases of COVID-19 were provided by collaborators in the United States, Italy and Spain. The material from the prospective study consisted of cDNA or gDNA derived from T cells, B-cell-depleted T cells, or PBMCs. The dataset comprised deeply sampled blood TCRbeta repertoires from subjects exposed to, actively infected with, or recovered from COVID-19. The repertoires were released in a freely available public database intended as a resource for research on the immune response to SARS-CoV-2. Samples were obtained from the ongoing ImmuneRACE study (first 160 participants) and from roughly 1,300 subjects provided by 6 global collaborators. The sample metadata nearly always contained a de-identified subject ID, COVID-19 status, age in years and sex. Where available, HLA class I and class II types were obtained from metadata supplied by the sample provider rather than from assay-based typing. Findings and caveats that apply to the study as a whole: The amount of clinical and demographic metadata varied by source and participant and was provided uncurated.

The immunoSEQ Assay, a bias-controlled multiplex PCR, was used to amplify TCRbeta CDR3 regions from genomic DNA. Per the original workflow: Nucleated cell counts per sample were estimated from amplification of reference gene primers within the assay. Sequence reads were collapsed and filtered to measure the absolute abundance of every unique TCRbeta CDR3 rearrangement. For each sample, productive Simpson clonality was calculated as the square root of Simpson's diversity index over productive rearrangements. Entries here come from immuneACCESS through TCRdb and include only in-frame sequences with V and J called. Some clones fail to appear in such tables; in the studies checked, an unresolved V gene covers under half of the shortfall, and the cause of the remainder is unknown. Clone size and V and J calls were adopted from that table, with D and trimming inferred from the DNA. The sample data list 350,000 to 400,000 clones, and about nine tenths of these were observed just once. 0.8% to 0.9% of the sample rests with the top ten.

Participants in the prospective study were enrolled through a virtual design, were aged roughly 18 to 90 years, and lived in approximately 25 United States geographic areas. In the prospective study, participants were assigned to cohorts based on the clinical history participants reported in a screening survey and a study questionnaire. Exposed participants had been in contact with someone with a PCR-confirmed or clinician-diagnosed COVID-19 case within 2 weeks of study entry. In the prospective study, whole blood, serum and a nasopharyngeal or oropharyngeal swab were collected from each participant by mobile phlebotomists. Additional blood draws and questionnaires over an approximately 2-month period could optionally be provided by prospective study participants. Before DNA extraction, blood samples from the prospective study were shipped at room temperature or frozen. Remarks on this clone: This receptor's antigen is unknown. No much larger clone exists at a distance of one base, and base qualities are not known.

The germline V gene supplies CDR1 MGHRA and CDR2 YSYEKL. The germline ends are 11 bases apart after V is trimmed by 0 bases and J by 2 bases. The CDR3 runs 16 amino acids, cysteine and phenylalanine included. Only CDR3 DNA is held: 48 bases, read in frame from base 1. The sequence was collected from a woman aged 40 to 50 who had been exposed to COVID-19. The chain links TRBV4-1 with TRBJ1-5; TRBD1 might be the D gene, on 5 matching bases. Material for sequencing was PBMCs or T cells enriched from blood (not recorded which). In nucleotides, the sequence is TGCGCCAGCAGCCAAGATTCGGGCAGGGGCAATCAGCCCCAGCATTTT. Protein translation: CASSQDSGRGNQPQHF.